The 5 T cell receptor beta chains below were found in one sample sequenced in a study of blood T cells in healthy people across ages. Sample-barcoded 5' priming and a J-beta primer mix drove a second PCR of about 6 to 12 cycles. TCRdb used MiXCR to reprocess the 5' RACE reads, holding one entry per CDR3 protein. The sample holds around 650,000 distinct CDR3 sequences, approximately 40% seen once. Sequenced sample: blood. The origin of the receptors is an elderly man in good health.

In this sample, this clonotype turned up many times. The chain carries TRBV9 and TRBJ2-3; the match to TRBD2 covers 7 bases. Germline CDR1 is SGDLS and CDR2 is YYNGEE. Germline trimming cut 3 bases from V and 9 bases from J; bases unmatched to any gene: 16. CDR3 length equals 16 residues. CDR3 amino acids: CASSEGEGEQGRTQYF. The CDR3 bases are TGTGCCAGCAGCGAAGGGGAGGGAGAACAAGGACGGACGCAGTATTTT.

The chain uses TRBV10-1 and TRBJ2-2; TRBD1 might be the D (6 bases). The V gene lost 4 bases and the J gene lost 7 bases, with 13 bases spanning the gap. Germline CDR1 WNHNN, CDR2 SYGVQD (reference sequence). The CDR3 is 14 amino acids. The CDR3 protein is CASSAGQTRGELFF. The CDR3 DNA is TGCGCCAGCAGTGCTGGACAGACCCGCGGGGAGCTGTTTTTT.

This clonotype was recorded a few times. V usage is TRBV12-3 or TRBV12-4 and J usage is TRBJ2-5; 7 nucleotides match TRBD2. The J call may be wrong; the DNA end is better matched by TRBJ2-7. CDR3 length equals 15 residues. The CDR3 loop reads CASSPAGNPPYEQYF. The CDR3 DNA follows: TGTGCCAGCAGCCCAGCGGGGAACCCTCCGTACGAGCAGTACTTC.

The chain links TRBV6-2 or TRBV6-3 to TRBJ2-1; weak D call: TRBD1 (6 bases). The CDR3 has 18 amino acids. CDR1 is MNHEY and CDR2 is SVGEGT in the germline V gene. Deletions cut 1 base from V and 0 bases from J, with 16 bases between. As DNA, the CDR3 is TGTGCCAGCAGTTACTTAGGGGGACACCCCAGCTCCTACAATGAGCAGTTCTTC. This encodes CASSYLGGHPSSYNEQFF.

This clonotype was counted many times. A much larger clone differs from this one at a single base, so this may be a read error. V and J are TRBV6-5 and TRBJ2-1; unclear D gene. Germline V gene lookup returns CDR1 MNHEY and CDR2 SVGAGI. This CDR3 contains 14 residues. Trimming shortened V by 7 bases and J by 8 bases, and 18 bases separated the two germline ends. CDR3 DNA: TGTGCCAGCAACGTAGAACGGGCGAGCGATGAGCAGTTCTTC. It specifies CASNVERASDEQFF.